A single sample gave rise to the 25 T cell receptor beta chains below, sequenced in a study of radiation and T cells in renal cell carcinoma. The assay was immunoSEQ multiplex PCR, and TCRdb's table has in-frame clones only and misses some. The table shows just over 95,000 clones, with 70% to 90% occurring only once. The sample's time point: baseline pretreatment blood. As to treatment: 15 Gy SBRT to primary tumor, nephrectomy 4 weeks later. The sample here was blood, taken from a patient whose treatment included radiotherapy and nephrectomy. These TCRs come from a man aged 45-60 years with renal cell carcinoma.

CDR3 loop: CASSLSFRTLDVNFYGYTF. DNA of the CDR3: TGCGCCAGCAGCTTGAGTTTTCGGACTCTGGATGTTAATTTCTATGGCTACACCTTC. V gene TRBV5-1 combines with J gene TRBJ1-2; no firm D call. Germline lookup yields CDR1 SGHRS and CDR2 YFSETQ. CDR3 length equals 19 residues. Deletions cut 1 base from V and 4 bases from J, with 26 bases between.

This clone came up a few times. The junction departs from germline at one end; a sequencing error may be responsible. This CDR3 is also generated by other DNA sequences in the sample. The rearrangement uses TRBV7-7 and TRBJ2-7; D is perhaps TRBD1 or TRBD2 (5 bases each). The CDR3 contains 13 residues. Germline CDR1 is SSHAT and CDR2 is FNYEAQ (reference sequence). The CDR3 region is CASSLGETYEQYF. CDR3 sequence (DNA): TGTGCTAGCAGCTTAGGGGAGACTTACGAGCAGTACTTC. The full variable domain, completed using reference TRBV7-7 and TRBJ2-7, is GAGVSQSPRYKVTKRGQDVTLRCDPISSHATLYWYQQALGQGPEFLTYFNYEAQPDKSGLPSDRFSAERPEGSISTLTIQRTEQRDSAMYRCASSLGETYEQYFGPGTRLTVT.

This chain connects TRBV10-2 to TRBJ1-1; D call uncertain. Germline V gene lookup returns CDR1 WSHSY and CDR2 SAAADI. This CDR3 spans 14 amino acids. Trimming cost V 11 bases and J 0 bases, with 16 bases left between them. CDR3 DNA sequence: TGCGCCTCCTGGCAGGCCCGCCTGAACACTGAAGCTTTCTTT. It specifies CASWQARLNTEAFF.

The CDR3 nucleotides read TGTGCCAGCAGCCCCCAGGCTGACGTCGGGCAGTTCTTC. It is translated as CASSPQADVGQFF. The rearrangement uses TRBV7-2 and TRBJ2-1, with unresolved D. The CDR3 sequence is 13 residues long. In germline, CDR1 is SGHTA, CDR2 FQGNSA. Trimming pared 5 bases from V and 12 bases from J, leaving 17 bases between.

The chain carries TRBV28 and TRBJ2-7, with 9 nucleotides matching TRBD2. Germline lookup yields CDR1 MDHEN and CDR2 SYDVKM. V shed 3 bases and J 2 bases; nucleotides not matched to a gene: 8. This CDR3 region has 16 residues. The DNA for the CDR3 is TGTGCCAGCAGTTTCTCACTAGCGGGCCTCACCTACGAGCAGTACTTC. As protein: CASSFSLAGLTYEQYF.

This rearrangement joins TRBV5-4 to TRBJ2-3; 12 bases fit TRBD2. The V and J ends lost 3 bases and 6 bases, in that order; junction bases with no gene match: 2. Germline lookup yields CDR1 SGHNT and CDR2 YYREEE (reference sequence). The CDR3 is 14 amino acids. The DNA of the CDR3 is TGTGCCAGCAGCTCTAGCGGGGGGGCCGATACGCAGTATTTT. This gives the protein CASSSSGGADTQYF.

The V gene is TRBV5-1, the J gene TRBJ2-1; 10 bases match TRBD2. CDR1 SGHRS and CDR2 YFSETQ come from the germline V gene. With 4 bases clipped from V and 7 bases from J, the junction kept 8 bases outside the gene matches. The CDR3 is 15 amino acids. The CDR3: CASSLLAGNRNEQFF. The CDR3 bases are TGCGCCAGCAGCCTACTAGCGGGAAATCGGAATGAGCAGTTCTTC.

The CDR3 sequence: CASSFRTDRGYTF. The CDR3 bases are TGCGCCAGCAGCTTCCGGACAGATCGCGGCTACACCTTC. This chain links TRBV5-1 with TRBJ1-2; possible D gene TRBD1, 6 bases. Germline V gene lookup returns CDR1 SGHRS and CDR2 YFSETQ. V was clipped by 2 bases and J by 8 bases, with 13 bases between them. The CDR3 extends over 13 amino acids.

V is TRBV29-1 and J is TRBJ1-2; TRBD1 is a possible D gene (5 bases). V lost 6 bases and J lost 6, with 20 bases in between. From germline, CDR1 is SQVTM and CDR2 ANQGSEA. This CDR3 has 14 amino acids. The CDR3 bases are TGCAGCGTCGAACCGGGGGTTGGCGCAGATGGCTACACCTTC. Translating gives CSVEPGVGADGYTF.

CDR3 loop: CAISDLAGAPGDTQYF. The CDR3 nucleotides are TGTGCCATCAGTGATTTAGCGGGGGCCCCGGGGGATACGCAGTATTTT. This chain joins TRBV10-3 and TRBJ2-3; 9 positions match TRBD2. In germline, CDR1 is ENHRY, CDR2 SYGVKD. The CDR3 spans 16 residues. V lost 3 bases, J lost 6 bases, and 10 bases stayed unmatched.

The CDR3 nucleotides are TGTGCCAGCTCACCAACCAGGGGGGAAACTAATGAAAAACTGTTTTTT. Encoded protein: CASSPTRGETNEKLFF. The chain joins TRBV18 to TRBJ1-4; 7 bases match TRBD1. CDR3 length: 16 amino acids. Unmatched junction bases numbered 4, after V lost 2 bases and J lost 1 base. The germline V gene encodes CDR1 KGHSH and CDR2 LQKENI.

The V and J genes are TRBV19 and TRBJ1-3, with D perhaps TRBD1 (5 bases). The germline V gene has CDR1 LNHDA and CDR2 SQIVND (reference sequence). With 5 bases removed from V and 0 bases from J, the gap between germline ends came to 20 bases. The CDR3 is made up of 18 amino acids. In DNA form, the CDR3 reads TGTGCCAGTAGTTCAACCTTGTATGACAGCGACTCTGGAAACACCATATATTTT. Protein product: CASSSTLYDSDSGNTIYF.

This chain links TRBV9 with TRBJ1-3, with D unresolved. V was clipped by 0 bases and J by 4 bases, with 14 bases between them. The germline gives CDR1 SGDLS, CDR2 YYNGEE. CDR3 length equals 16 residues. The CDR3 DNA reads TGTGCCAGCAGCGTAGATGGAAGCCTCTCAGGAAACACCATATATTTT. Translation gives CASSVDGSLSGNTIYF.

The chain joins TRBV5-1 to TRBJ2-7; TRBD2 matches 16 bases. The V segment lost 4 bases and the J segment 2 bases; nucleotides outside the gene matches: 9. This CDR3 has 18 residues. CDR1 and CDR2 from the germline V gene are SGHRS and YFSETQ. CDR3 sequence reads: CASSDPGLAGGQAYEQYF. Here the CDR3 DNA reads TGCGCCAGCAGCGATCCGGGACTAGCGGGAGGGCAGGCCTACGAGCAGTACTTC.

The V call is TRBV28, the J call TRBJ1-5; 10 bases line up with TRBD1. The V gene end was trimmed by 9 bases and the J gene end by 5 bases; junction bases not matched to a gene: 1. Germline CDR1 reads MDHEN; CDR2 reads SYDVKM. The length of the CDR3 is 12 residues. In DNA form, the CDR3 reads TGTGCCAGTGGGACAGGGGATCAGCCCCAGCATTTT. Encoded protein: CASGTGDQPQHF.

CDR3: CASSLSSVGYGYTF. The CDR3 DNA follows: TGTGCCAGCAGTTTATCCTCGGTGGGGTATGGCTACACCTTC. The chain uses TRBV25-1 and TRBJ1-2; D is unclear. Germline-derived CDR1 and CDR2 are MGHDK and SYGVNS. There are 14 residues in the CDR3. The germline V and J ends were trimmed by 5 bases and 5 bases, with 15 bases remaining between them.

The chain is built from TRBV12-5 and TRBJ2-1; 12 bases agree with TRBD2. CDR3 length: 15 amino acids. The germline V gene has CDR1 LGHNT and CDR2 FRNRAP. The ends lost 7 bases at V and 8 bases at J; junction bases unmatched: 9. CDR3 protein: CASATGLAGLYEQFF. CDR3 DNA: TGTGCTAGTGCCACCGGACTAGCGGGATTGTATGAGCAGTTCTTC.

V gene TRBV28 combines with J gene TRBJ2-3, with D tentatively TRBD1 (6 bases). There are 16 residues in the CDR3. Trimming shortened V by 6 bases and J by 0 bases, and 16 bases separated the two germline ends. Germline-derived CDR1 and CDR2 are MDHEN and SYDVKM. The CDR3 protein is CASSLSGQSSTDTQYF. CDR3 DNA sequence: TGTGCCAGCAGCCTCAGCGGACAGTCTAGCACAGATACGCAGTATTTT.

V is TRBV18 and J is TRBJ1-3, with D perhaps TRBD1 (5 bases). V lost 6 bases to trimming and J lost 2 bases, with 14 bases between them. This CDR3 contains 15 residues. Germline assignment: CDR1 KGHSH and CDR2 LQKENI. CDR3 region: CASSPAGDAGNTIYF. CDR3 nucleotide sequence: TGTGCCAGCTCCCCGGCGGGGGACGCTGGAAACACCATATATTTT.

A single count supports this clone. The CDR3 loop reads CASSFRGGPTYEQYF. The CDR3 DNA reads as TGTGCCAGCAGTTTTCGCGGCGGGCCTACCTACGAGCAGTACTTC. The chain recombines TRBV28 with TRBJ2-7; a possible D gene is TRBD2 (5 bases). The CDR3 consists of 15 residues. The ends were cut back, 3 bases at V and 2 bases at J, with 14 bases in the middle. Germline-derived CDR1 and CDR2 are MDHEN and SYDVKM. The whole variable domain, remainder taken from reference TRBV28 and TRBJ2-7, is DVKVTQSSRYLVKRTGEKVFLECVQDMDHENMFWYRQDPGLGLRLIYFSYDVKMKEKGDIPEGYSVSREKKERFSLILESASTNQTSMYLCASSFRGGPTYEQYFGPGTRLTVT.

V gene TRBV29-1 combines with J gene TRBJ1-1, with TRBD1 matching over 7 bases. The V gene end was trimmed by 8 bases and the J gene end by 1 base; junction bases not matched to a gene: 10. CDR3 length: 14 amino acids. The germline CDR1 and CDR2 sequences are SQVTM and ANQGSEA. The chain's CDR3 is CSSQGVAKNTEAFF. In nucleotides, the CDR3 is TGCAGCTCTCAGGGGGTGGCGAAGAACACTGAAGCTTTCTTT. Filled out from reference TRBV29-1 and TRBJ1-1, the complete variable domain reads SAVISQKPSRDICQRGTSLTIQCQVDSQVTMMFWYRQQPGQSLTLIATANQGSEATYESGFVIDKFPISRPNLTFSTLTVSNMSPEDSSIYLCSSQGVAKNTEAFFGQGTRLTVV.

This clone was picked up a small number of times. The rearrangement uses TRBV5-1 and TRBJ2-7, with D possibly TRBD2 on 6 matching bases. Germline V gene lookup returns CDR1 SGHRS and CDR2 YFSETQ. This CDR3 has 13 amino acids. The V and J ends lost 3 bases and 5 bases respectively, with 12 bases between them. The CDR3 DNA reads as TGCGCCAGCAGCTGGGGGGTAGTGGACGAGCAGTACTTC. This sequence encodes CASSWGVVDEQYF.

The rearrangement links TRBV9 to TRBJ2-7, with 8 bases lining up with TRBD2. The CDR3 length is 15 residues. Germline V gives CDR1 SGDLS, CDR2 YYNGEE. V shed 0 bases, J shed 2 bases, and the junction held 4 bases outside the gene matches. The CDR3 region is CASSVGFSGAYEQYF. DNA for the CDR3: TGTGCCAGCAGCGTAGGATTTAGCGGGGCCTACGAGCAGTACTTC.

This clone was recorded only once. This rearrangement joins TRBV14 to TRBJ2-3; 10 bases fit TRBD2. This CDR3 is 17 amino acids long. V shed 4 bases and J 0 bases; nucleotides not matched to a gene: 7. Germline values: CDR1 SGHDN, CDR2 FVKESK. The CDR3 protein is CASSPLAGVTSTDTQYF. CDR3 sequence (DNA): TGTGCCAGCAGCCCCCTAGCGGGGGTTACTAGCACAGATACGCAGTATTTT. The whole variable domain, remainder taken from reference TRBV14 and TRBJ2-3, is EAGVTQFPSHSVIEKGQTVTLRCDPISGHDNLYWYRRVMGKEIKFLLHFVKESKQDESGMPNNRFLAERTGGTYSTLKVQPAELEDSGVYFCASSPLAGVTSTDTQYFGPGTRLTVL.

A word on this clone: In the same sample, other DNA sequences code for this CDR3. V and J are TRBV28 and TRBJ1-5; D ambiguous. CDR1 is MDHEN and CDR2 is SYDVKM in the germline V gene. The CDR3 spans 11 residues. Trimming left V 2 bases short and J 7 bases short, with 3 bases between. This CDR3 reads CASSLNQPQHF. Here the CDR3 DNA reads TGTGCCAGCAGTTTAAACCAGCCCCAGCATTTT.